Below are 26 T cell receptor beta chains sequenced from a single sample in a study of identical twins. TCRdb redid the calling of the 5' RACE reads with MiXCR, one entry per CDR3 protein. The data contain roughly 570,000 distinct CDR3 sequences, 9% to 10% of them singletons. These data are also associated with another study on yellow fever vaccine responses in identical twins.

The specimen was PBMCs. These receptors were collected from a woman between 18 and 29 years old in good health.

This clonotype was seen at least ten times. The DNA is omitted, as the CDR3 cannot be located on it reliably, and the CDR3 follows TCRdb's listing. The V gene is TRBV21-1, the J gene TRBJ2-2; the D call in the table, TRBD1, was not verified against the DNA. TRBV21-1 counts as a pseudogene. The length of the CDR3 is 16 amino acids, counting both ends. This chain's CDR3 is CASSKSQDRRRGAVFF.

Comment on this clonotype: A much larger clone is a single base away; this may be a read error. The chain joins TRBV20-1 to TRBJ2-1; D is perhaps TRBD2 (6 bases). CDR3 size: 15 residues. Per the germline V gene, CDR1 is DFQATT and CDR2 is SNEGSKA (reference sequence). V lost 2 bases and J 5 bases, leaving 16 bases between the germline ends. The CDR3 nucleotides are TGCAGTGCTAGAATCGGGACTGTGGGGCACAATGAGCAGTTCTTC. This sequence encodes CSARIGTVGHNEQFF.

The J gene is TRBJ2-5, the V gene TRBV2; TRBD1 is a possible D gene (6 bases). Germline V gene sequence: CDR1 SNHLY, CDR2 FYNNEI. V was pared by 10 bases and J by 10 bases, with 10 bases between. This CDR3 region has 9 residues. CDR3: CATSGHQYF. As DNA, the CDR3 is TGTGCCACCTCGGGACACCAGTACTTC.

The DNA of the CDR3 is TGTGCCAGCAGGGAGTCTGGGGGGACCTACGAGCAGTACTTC. This encodes CASRESGGTYEQYF. The chain links TRBV2 to TRBJ2-7, with D perhaps matching TRBD2 (6 bases). CDR1 and CDR2 (germline): SNHLY, FYNNEI. The CDR3 covers 14 residues. The V end lost 6 bases, the J end lost 2 bases, and 14 bases lay between the germline ends.

This clonotype has just a few counts. The chain links TRBV28 to TRBJ2-7, with 8 bases lining up with TRBD2. Germline CDR1 and CDR2: MDHEN and SYDVKM. The CDR3 has 16 residues. V shed 3 bases, J shed 1 base, and the junction held 8 bases outside the gene matches. CDR3 in amino acids: CASSFLKTSVSYEQYF. CDR3 nucleotide sequence: TGTGCCAGCAGTTTCCTCAAGACTAGCGTATCCTACGAGCAGTACTTC.

V and J are TRBV2 and TRBJ1-5, with unresolved D. Germline CDR1 and CDR2: SNHLY and FYNNEI. Deletions cut 0 bases from V and 0 bases from J, with 12 bases between. This CDR3 region has 17 residues. The CDR3 sequence: CASSEARTGNSNQPQHF. CDR3 coding DNA: TGTGCCAGCAGTGAAGCGCGTACGGGAAATAGCAATCAGCCCCAGCATTTT.

Of note for this clonotype: A junction boundary mismatches the germline segment, possibly from a read error. The chain recombines TRBV4-1 with TRBJ2-7, with D unresolved. Germline V gives CDR1 MGHRA, CDR2 YSYEKL. The CDR3 contains 14 residues. The CDR3 loop is CASSQVPESYELYF. As DNA, the CDR3 is TGCGCCAGCAGCCAAGTACCTGAGAGTTACGAGCTGTACTTC.

This clonotype was observed at least ten times. CDR3 nucleotide sequence: TGTGCCAGCAAAATAACGGCGGGAGGGAATGAGCAGTTCTTC. This sequence encodes CASKITAGGNEQFF. The rearrangement links TRBV7-2 to TRBJ2-1; 9 nucleotides match TRBD2. V shed 7 bases and J 7 bases; nucleotides not matched to a gene: 8. The CDR3 consists of 14 residues. Germline lookup yields CDR1 SGHTA and CDR2 FQGNSA.

This clonotype was counted only a few times. V usage is TRBV10-3 and J usage is TRBJ1-2; D gene uncertain. CDR1 is ENHRY and CDR2 is SYGVKD in the germline V gene. The CDR3 totals 13 residues. Trimming left V 4 bases short and J 4 bases short, with 10 bases between. CDR3 DNA: TGTGCCATCAGTGTGGAACAACGCTATGGCTACACCTTC. Its protein product is CAISVEQRYGYTF.

The chain recombines TRBV6-1 with TRBJ2-4, with 9 nucleotides matching TRBD2. CDR1 and CDR2 from the germline V gene are MNHNS and SASEGT. J gave up 7 bases and V 5 bases, and 9 bases lay outside the gene matches. The CDR3 length is 15 residues. This chain's CDR3 is CASSTGVAGVNIQYF. The CDR3 coding sequence is TGTGCCAGCAGTACCGGGGTAGCGGGAGTGAACATTCAGTACTTC.

A few counts support this clonotype. The chain links TRBV5-1 to TRBJ2-2, with TRBD1 identical over 10 bases. Losses at the gene ends were 4 bases for V and 6 bases for J; bases not matched to a gene: 3. This CDR3 has 14 residues. Germline V gene lookup returns CDR1 SGHRS and CDR2 YFSETQ. Here the CDR3 reads CASSRDRGAGELFF. The CDR3 nucleotides are TGCGCCAGCAGCAGGGACAGGGGAGCCGGGGAGCTGTTTTTT.

This clonotype has more than one count but fewer than ten. The chain couples TRBV7-9 to TRBJ1-2, with 9 positions matching TRBD1. Germline CDR1 reads SEHNR; CDR2 reads FQNEAQ (reference sequence). The CDR3 contains 15 residues. Trimming cost V 2 bases and J 6 bases; bases outside gene matches: 7. CDR3 DNA sequence: TGTGCCAGCAGCTTAAATAAGGACAGGGGAGATGGCTACACCTTC. Amino acid sequence: CASSLNKDRGDGYTF.

Many counts were recorded for this clonotype. This sequence joins TRBV29-1 and TRBJ2-1, with 13 positions matching TRBD2. The V gene end was trimmed by 7 bases and the J gene end by 9 bases; junction bases not matched to a gene: 6. Germline CDR1 and CDR2: SQVTM and ANQGSEA. The CDR3 is 13 amino acids. This chain's CDR3 is CSGRTSGSGEQFF. The CDR3 DNA follows: TGCAGCGGGCGGACTAGCGGGAGTGGTGAGCAGTTCTTC.

The rearrangement joins TRBV29-1 to TRBJ2-7, with 10 nucleotides matching TRBD1. This CDR3 comprises 15 residues. Germline V gives CDR1 SQVTM, CDR2 ANQGSEA. Unmatched junction bases numbered 12, after V lost 4 bases and J lost 6 bases. CDR3 in amino acids: CSVGGTGVEVSEQYF. The CDR3 nucleotides read TGCAGCGTTGGAGGGACAGGGGTTGAGGTTAGCGAGCAGTACTTC.

The chain has TRBV6-1 and TRBJ1-6; 8 bases match TRBD1. Germline V gene data show CDR1 as MNHNS and CDR2 as SASEGT. This CDR3 contains 14 residues. The V gene end was trimmed by 6 bases and the J gene end by 10 bases; junction bases not matched to a gene: 8. CDR3 region: CASSPDRVWSPLHF. The CDR3 region has the DNA TGTGCCAGCAGCCCGGACAGGGTTTGGTCACCCCTCCACTTT.

The rearrangement links TRBV19 to TRBJ2-7; 10 nucleotides match TRBD2. Unmatched junction bases numbered 12, after V lost 7 bases and J lost 3 bases. CDR3 length: 16 residues. Germline V gives CDR1 LNHDA, CDR2 SQIVND (reference sequence). The CDR3: CASTSQAGGPVYEQYF. The CDR3 region has the DNA TGTGCCAGTACGAGCCAAGCGGGAGGGCCGGTCTACGAGCAGTACTTC. Full variable domain (missing parts from reference TRBV19 and TRBJ2-7): DGGITQSPKYLFRKEGQNVTLSCEQNLNHDAMYWYRQDPGQGLRLIYYSQIVNDFQKGDIAEGYSVSREKKESFPLTVTSAQKNPTAFYLCASTSQAGGPVYEQYFGPGTRLTVT.

This clonotype was observed many times. The chain uses TRBV27 and TRBJ1-6; no definite D call. CDR1 is MNHEY and CDR2 is SMNVEV in the germline V gene (reference sequence). The CDR3 extends over 14 amino acids. V was trimmed by 7 bases and J by 4 bases, leaving 11 bases between them. The CDR3 loop is CASKMSGYNSPLHF. CDR3 DNA sequence: TGTGCCAGCAAAATGAGCGGGTATAATTCACCCCTCCACTTT.

This clonotype was recorded at least ten times. The rearrangement joins TRBV15 to TRBJ2-3; D gene unclear. Trimming took off 6 bases at V and 1 base at J, with 14 bases between the two ends. The germline CDR1 and CDR2 sequences are LNHNV and YYDKDF (reference sequence). The CDR3 spans 15 residues. The CDR3 protein is CATRDLGVGTDTQYF. For the CDR3, the DNA is TGTGCCACCAGGGATTTGGGCGTTGGCACAGATACGCAGTATTTT. Variable domain in full (rest from reference TRBV15 and TRBJ2-3): DAMVIQNPRYQVTQFGKPVTLSCSQTLNHNVMYWYQQKSSQAPKLLFHYYDKDFNNEADTPDNFQSRRPNTSFCFLDIRSPGLGDTAMYLCATRDLGVGTDTQYFGPGTRLTVL.

V gene TRBV27 combines with J gene TRBJ2-5; 7 nucleotides align to TRBD2. Germline loops: CDR1 MNHEY, CDR2 SMNVEV (reference sequence). V lost 6 bases, J lost 5 bases, and 12 bases stayed unmatched. This CDR3 is 15 amino acids long. CDR3 protein: CASRPLLARPETQYF. The DNA for the CDR3 is TGTGCCAGCAGACCCCTACTAGCGAGGCCGGAGACCCAGTACTTC.

V usage is TRBV10-3 and J usage is TRBJ2-2; D unclear. Trimming removed 1 base from V and 0 bases from J, with 6 bases in between. The CDR3 runs 15 residues. Germline CDR1 ENHRY, CDR2 SYGVKD. In DNA form, the CDR3 reads TGTGCCATCAGTGAGTTTGAGGCGAACACCGGGGAGCTGTTTTTT. Residues: CAISEFEANTGELFF.

CDR3 protein: CASSFELNRIEYNEQFF. In DNA form, the CDR3 reads TGTGCCAGCAGCTTCGAGCTAAACAGGATTGAATACAATGAGCAGTTCTTC. J is TRBJ2-1 and V is TRBV5-4; perhaps TRBD1 as D (5 bases). Germline CDR1 is SGHNT and CDR2 is YYREEE (reference sequence). This CDR3 contains 17 residues. V lost 2 bases and J lost 4, with 19 bases in between.

This clonotype was recorded at least ten times. The rearrangement links TRBV21-1 to TRBJ2-7. TRBV21-1 counts as a pseudogene. The CDR3 consists of 15 residues. CDR3 in amino acids: CASSKDTFTTYEQYF. In nucleotides, the CDR3 is TGTGCCAGCAGCAAAGACACCTTTACCACCTACGAGCAGTACTTC.

This clonotype was seen ten or more times. The chain combines TRBV25-1 with TRBJ2-7; TRBD2 is a possible D gene (6 bases). The CDR3 runs to 14 residues. Trimming shortened V by 3 bases and J by 1 base, and 10 bases separated the two germline ends. Looked up from germline, CDR1 is MGHDK and CDR2 is SYGVNS. The CDR3 spells CASSDPGLSYEQYF. The CDR3, as DNA: TGTGCCAGCAGTGACCCGGGACTTTCCTACGAGCAGTACTTC.

This clonotype was detected only a few times. Germline and junction disagree at one end, which may indicate a read error. The chain links TRBV7-9 to TRBJ1-3, with a weak D call TRBD1 (6 bases). CDR1 and CDR2 (germline): SEHNR, FQNEAQ (reference sequence). This CDR3 region has 14 residues. CDR3 bases: TGTGCCATCGGAACCACAGGGTCTGAAAACACCATATATTTT. It yields the protein CAIGTTGSENTIYF.

J is TRBJ2-5 and V is TRBV7-6; no clear D. CDR1 is SGHVS, CDR2 FNYEAQ, per germline. The germline V and J ends were trimmed by 4 bases and 5 bases, with 8 bases remaining between them. The CDR3 extends over 12 amino acids. This CDR3 is CASSSPSETQYF. The CDR3 DNA sequence: TGTGCCAGCAGCTCTCCTTCGGAGACCCAGTACTTC.

This clonotype was seen ten or more times. The chain is built from TRBV12-3 or TRBV12-4 and TRBJ1-4, with no clear D. Trimming left V 1 base short and J 5 bases short, with 8 bases between. This CDR3 region has 14 residues. This chain's CDR3 is CASSLVGGNEKLFF. In nucleotides, the CDR3 is TGTGCCAGCAGTTTAGTAGGAGGGAATGAAAAACTGTTTTTT.